Listed below are T cell receptor beta chains from one sample, sequenced in a study of identical twins. TCRdb called the 5' RACE reads again in MiXCR, with one record for every CDR3 protein. Among over 600,000 distinct CDR3 sequences listed, less than 25% were seen once. This same sample was also taken into another study, of T cells expressing NK-cell markers.

Sequencing was performed on PBMCs. These receptors were obtained from a woman aged 18 to 35 in good health. CDR3s include the opening cysteine and the closing phenylalanine or tryptophan. The D gene is left open where the match is weak. Clone sizes are given selectively: once, few, many, or a class where the clone is expanded.

clone_size	v_call	j_call	d_call	cdr3_aa	cdr3_nt
many	TRBV6-5	TRBJ1-2	.	CASSYLGGYTF	TGTGCCAGCAGTTACTTGGGTGGCTACACCTTC
few	TRBV5-1	TRBJ1-2	.	CASRGTNTNYGYTF	TGCGCCAGCAGAGGGACAAATACTAACTATGGCTACACCTTC
.	TRBV7-8	TRBJ2-5	.	CASSQVANSLWETQYF	TGTGCCAGCAGCCAGGTAGCGAACTCGCTGTGGGAGACCCAGTACTTC
.	TRBV5-1	TRBJ2-4	.	CASSLSIRGNIQYF	TGCGCCAGCAGCTTGTCAATACGGGGGAACATTCAGTACTTC
many	TRBV5-1	TRBJ2-3	.	CASSLAQADTQYF	TGCGCCAGCAGCTTGGCTCAGGCCGATACGCAGTATTTT
.	TRBV12-3/TRBV12-4	TRBJ1-1	.	CASSLGAGAFF	TGTGCCAGCAGTCTGGGGGCTGGAGCTTTCTTT
.	TRBV20-1	TRBJ2-2	.	CSASRANRVTGELFF	TGCAGTGCTAGTAGAGCCAATAGAGTCACCGGGGAGCTGTTTTTT
few	TRBV20-1	TRBJ1-1	.	CSAPERGFF	TGCAGTGCCCCAGAGAGGGGTTTCTTT
few	TRBV20-1	TRBJ2-1	TRBD2	CSASSGTLYNEQFF	TGCAGTGCTTCAAGCGGGACCCTCTACAATGAGCAGTTCTTC
few	TRBV5-1	TRBJ2-7	TRBD1	CASSMTGNIYEQYF	TGCGCCAGCAGCATGACAGGGAACATCTACGAGCAGTACTTC
few	TRBV7-2	TRBJ1-2	.	CASSLGGEGNYGYTF	TGTGCCAGCAGCTTAGGCGGGGAGGGGAACTATGGCTACACCTTC
few	TRBV11-1	TRBJ2-1	TRBD2	CASSIQPFGREGFNEQFF	TGTGCCAGCAGCATCCAACCCTTTGGGCGGGAGGGATTTAATGAGCAGTTCTTC
many	TRBV6-2/TRBV6-3	TRBJ2-7	TRBD2	CASSLFLQLTSGRSGYEQYF	TGTGCCAGCAGTTTATTTCTACAGTTGACTAGCGGGAGAAGTGGCTACGAGCAGTACTTC
many	TRBV6-1	TRBJ1-3	.	CASYSPGRNTIYF	TGTGCCAGCTATTCCCCGGGGCGAAACACCATATATTTT
.	TRBV20-1	TRBJ2-7	TRBD2	CSASLAAVGEQYF	TGCAGTGCTAGCCTAGCGGCAGTGGGGGAGCAGTACTTC
many	TRBV7-3	TRBJ2-5	.	CASSLLSGLSIETQYF	TGTGCCAGCAGCTTACTGTCCGGACTCAGTATAGAGACCCAGTACTTC
.	TRBV12-3/TRBV12-4	TRBJ2-1	.	CASTILRGREQFF	TGTGCCAGCACTATACTCCGGGGCCGGGAGCAGTTCTTC
.	TRBV20-1	TRBJ2-7	TRBD2	CSAHSGSSYEQYF	TGCAGTGCTCATAGCGGGAGCTCCTACGAGCAGTACTTC
many	TRBV12-3/TRBV12-4	TRBJ2-3	TRBD2	CASSLLAGTDTQYF	TGTGCCAGCAGTTTACTAGCGGGCACAGATACGCAGTATTTT
.	TRBV7-6	TRBJ2-1	TRBD2	CASSHKTGTSNEQFF	TGTGCCAGCAGCCACAAGACCGGGACTAGCAATGAGCAGTTCTTC
many	TRBV20-1	TRBJ2-1	TRBD1	CSAGRARTGGLDEQFF	TGCAGTGCTGGCCGCGCCCGGACAGGGGGCTTAGATGAGCAGTTCTTC
.	TRBV20-1	TRBJ2-7	.	CSARVEGPDPYEQYF	TGCAGTGCTAGAGTTGAGGGCCCGGATCCCTACGAGCAGTACTTC
.	TRBV12-3/TRBV12-4	TRBJ2-1	TRBD2	CASSHSGRRNNEQFF	TGTGCCAGCAGCCATAGCGGGAGGCGGAACAATGAGCAGTTCTTC
few	TRBV7-2	TRBJ2-2	.	CASSSSITGELFF	TGTGCCAGCAGCTCCTCGATCACCGGGGAGCTGTTTTTT
.	TRBV6-5	TRBJ2-3	.	CASRSSDTQYF	TGTGCCAGCAGATCCTCAGATACGCAGTATTTT
.	TRBV20-1	TRBJ2-7	.	CSARDRVRAPYEQYF	TGCAGTGCTAGAGATAGGGTTCGGGCCCCCTACGAGCAGTACTTC
few	TRBV5-5	TRBJ2-1	TRBD1	CASSLEGQAYNEQFF	TGTGCCAGCAGCTTGGAGGGACAGGCCTACAATGAGCAGTTCTTC
.	TRBV6-1	TRBJ2-2	.	CASNARGAVVTGELFF	TGTGCCAGCAACGCCAGGGGGGCTGTAGTAACCGGGGAGCTGTTTTTT
.	TRBV12-3/TRBV12-4	TRBJ2-7	.	CASSIGGSSYEQYF	TGTGCCAGCAGCATTGGAGGGAGCTCCTACGAGCAGTACTTC
few	TRBV7-2	TRBJ1-5	TRBD1	CASSASGQTNQPQHF	TGTGCCAGCAGCGCCTCGGGACAGACTAATCAGCCCCAGCATTTT
.	TRBV30	TRBJ2-1	TRBD2	CAWSGLAVNNEQFF	TGTGCCTGGAGTGGACTAGCGGTAAACAATGAGCAGTTCTTC
few	TRBV20-1	TRBJ2-5	.	CSAIRGGGGETQYF	TGCAGTGCTATACGTGGTGGTGGCGGCGAGACCCAGTACTTC
.	TRBV27	TRBJ2-1	TRBD1	CASSSQGVPNNEQFF	TGTGCCAGCAGTTCTCAGGGGGTGCCTAACAATGAGCAGTTCTTC
few	TRBV7-8	TRBJ2-7	.	CASSLGSLASQHEQYF	TGTGCCAGCAGCTTAGGGTCCCTAGCTTCCCAACACGAGCAGTACTTC
.	TRBV7-8	TRBJ1-1	TRBD1	CASSLPSLRGAHTEAFF	TGTGCCAGCAGCTTACCAAGCCTCAGGGGGGCCCACACTGAAGCTTTCTTT
few	TRBV29-1	TRBJ2-5	.	CSAWTAGETQYF	TGCAGCGCCTGGACAGCCGGGGAGACCCAGTACTTC
.	TRBV15	TRBJ2-4	TRBD1	CATSRAGLRGLAKNIQYF	TGTGCCACCAGCAGAGCGGGTCTCAGGGGGCTGGCCAAAAACATTCAGTACTTC
.	TRBV10-3	TRBJ2-1	.	CAISDGRASGEQFF	TGTGCCATCAGTGACGGCAGGGCAAGTGGTGAGCAGTTCTTC
.	TRBV15	TRBJ2-7	.	CATSRPRGGATYEQYF	TGTGCCACCAGCAGGCCGCGTGGCGGGGCAACCTACGAGCAGTACTTC
many	TRBV10-3	TRBJ1-1	.	CAIKSTKEGNTEAFF	TGTGCCATCAAATCGACAAAGGAAGGGAACACTGAAGCTTTCTTT
many	TRBV18	TRBJ2-5	TRBD1	CASSPDRAQETQYF	TGTGCCAGCAGCCCCGACAGGGCCCAAGAGACCCAGTACTTC
.	TRBV29-1	TRBJ2-7	TRBD1	CSVEFWDRGSYEQYF	TGCAGCGTTGAATTTTGGGACAGGGGGTCCTACGAGCAGTACTTC
few	TRBV11-2	TRBJ1-1	.	CASSLVGGHPEAFF	TGTGCCAGCAGCTTAGTCGGCGGACACCCTGAAGCTTTCTTT
few	TRBV6-4	TRBJ1-2	.	CASSADGDYGYTF	TGTGCCAGCAGCGCCGACGGGGACTATGGCTACACCTTC
.	TRBV29-1	TRBJ2-1	TRBD2	CSVPVGSGRASGYEQFF	TGCAGCGTTCCGGTGGGTAGCGGGAGAGCGTCGGGCTATGAGCAGTTCTTC
.	TRBV10-3	TRBJ2-1	.	CAISALLSSYNEQFF	TGTGCCATCTCGGCCCTTCTGAGCTCCTACAATGAGCAGTTCTTC
many	TRBV7-3	TRBJ2-3	TRBD2	CASSRSGGGTDTQYF	TGTGCCAGCAGTAGGAGCGGGGGAGGGACAGATACGCAGTATTTT
.	TRBV7-6	TRBJ1-3	.	CASSLAQGGPGNTIYF	TGTGCCAGCAGCTTAGCCCAGGGAGGGCCTGGAAACACCATATATTTT
.	TRBV5-5	TRBJ2-1	TRBD2	CASRPDPAGGRYNEQFF	TGTGCCAGCAGACCCGACCCAGCGGGAGGCCGCTACAATGAGCAGTTCTTC
.	TRBV20-1	TRBJ2-7	TRBD2	CSARVSTSGTYEQYF	TGCAGTGCTAGAGTGTCAACGAGCGGGACCTACGAGCAGTACTTC
few	TRBV4-3	TRBJ2-5	.	CASSQEWQGETQYF	TGCGCCAGCAGCCAAGAGTGGCAGGGAGAGACCCAGTACTTC
.	TRBV12-3/TRBV12-4	TRBJ2-7	.	CASSQYPYEQYF	TGTGCCAGCAGCCAATATCCCTACGAGCAGTACTTC
.	TRBV6-5	TRBJ2-7	.	CASSYGVRPYEQYF	TGTGCCAGCAGTTACGGGGTCAGGCCCTACGAGCAGTACTTC
few	TRBV29-1	TRBJ1-1	.	CSVELGTEAFF	TGCAGCGTTGAGCTGGGGACTGAAGCTTTCTTT